These T cell receptor beta chains were read from a single sample in a study of T cell clusters in autoimmune cytopenias. TCRdb re-called the multiplex PCR reads; every CDR3 protein appears as one record, without DNA. The sample features approximately 11,000 distinct CDR3 sequences, with less than 5.5% in its top ten. The same data also contributed to another study, on T cell repertoires in aging, cancer and after chemotherapy.

Sequencing was performed on peripheral blood. The origin of the receptors is a human donor in good health. CDR3s include the opening cysteine and the closing phenylalanine or tryptophan. Not every row has a clone size; where given, it reads once, few, many or a size class.

v_gene: TRBV5-6; len: 14; j_gene: TRBJ1-1; abundance: medium-sized; CDR3aa: CASSSEGQGYEAFF
v_gene: TRBV29-1; len: 12; j_gene: TRBJ1-2; abundance: medium-sized; CDR3aa: CSVLPVDYGYTF
v_gene: TRBV6-1; len: 13; j_gene: TRBJ1-2; abundance: medium-sized; CDR3aa: CASSEPGNYGYTF
v_gene: TRBV5-1; len: 15; j_gene: TRBJ1-1; abundance: -; CDR3aa: CASSNGGGGYTEAFF
v_gene: TRBV5-1; len: 12; j_gene: TRBJ2-7; abundance: medium-sized; CDR3aa: CASSLDGSEQYF
v_gene: TRBV4-3; len: 13; j_gene: TRBJ2-2; abundance: medium-sized; CDR3aa: CASSQDGTGELFF
v_gene: TRBV19; len: 12; j_gene: TRBJ2-5; abundance: medium-sized; CDR3aa: CASHDRRETQYF
v_gene: TRBV6-1; len: 14; j_gene: TRBJ2-7; abundance: medium-sized; CDR3aa: CASSEHQGPYEQYF
v_gene: TRBV20-1; len: 17; j_gene: TRBJ1-6; abundance: -; CDR3aa: CSARDETGVTYNSPLHF
v_gene: TRBV28; len: 17; j_gene: TRBJ2-3; abundance: -; CDR3aa: CASSLVLSGGAGNTQYF
v_gene: TRBV14; len: 15; j_gene: TRBJ1-6; abundance: -; CDR3aa: CASSQDRPNHRPLHF
v_gene: TRBV7-9; len: 17; j_gene: TRBJ2-5; abundance: -; CDR3aa: CASSLAQGLAGEETQYF
v_gene: TRBV19; len: 17; j_gene: TRBJ2-3; abundance: medium-sized; CDR3aa: CASSPRGTGDGGDTQYF
v_gene: TRBV6-5; len: 15; j_gene: TRBJ2-1; abundance: -; CDR3aa: CASTYQESSYNKQFF
v_gene: TRBV4-1; len: 20; j_gene: TRBJ1-3; abundance: -; CDR3aa: CASSQEPPGQGRLGGNTIYF
v_gene: TRBV6-1; len: 12; j_gene: TRBJ1-1; abundance: -; CDR3aa: CASSEGTGLDFF
v_gene: TRBV11-2; len: 13; j_gene: TRBJ1-1; abundance: -; CDR3aa: CASSEQGATEAFF
v_gene: TRBV30; len: 13; j_gene: TRBJ2-1; abundance: medium-sized; CDR3aa: CAWRGQVFNEQFF
v_gene: TRBV5-1; len: 15; j_gene: TRBJ1-6; abundance: -; CDR3aa: CASSLDRAYNSPLHF
v_gene: TRBV25-1; len: 11; j_gene: TRBJ2-1; abundance: -; CDR3aa: CASSARWEQFF
v_gene: TRBV12-3/TRBV12-4; len: 13; j_gene: TRBJ2-1; abundance: -; CDR3aa: CASSPLADGAQFF
v_gene: TRBV5-5; len: 14; j_gene: TRBJ1-3; abundance: medium-sized; CDR3aa: CASSLGWAGNTIYF
v_gene: TRBV4-2; len: 14; j_gene: TRBJ2-7; abundance: -; CDR3aa: CASSVTARGDEQYF
v_gene: TRBV7-2; len: 19; j_gene: TRBJ2-1; abundance: -; CDR3aa: CASSPPPGTSGGLFDEQFF
v_gene: TRBV19; len: 17; j_gene: TRBJ1-5; abundance: -; CDR3aa: CASSIRPGRLGYQPQHF
v_gene: TRBV19; len: 13; j_gene: TRBJ2-1; abundance: -; CDR3aa: CASSMQGVGEQFF
v_gene: TRBV5-5; len: 15; j_gene: TRBJ2-1; abundance: -; CDR3aa: CASSFNEVSYNEQFF
v_gene: TRBV30; len: 15; j_gene: TRBJ2-1; abundance: -; CDR3aa: CAWSVPWTSGDTKFF
v_gene: TRBV5-4; len: 14; j_gene: TRBJ2-5; abundance: -; CDR3aa: CASSLRDTKETQYF
v_gene: TRBV19; len: 15; j_gene: TRBJ2-5; abundance: -; CDR3aa: CASSRHREALETQYF
v_gene: TRBV27; len: 12; j_gene: TRBJ2-1; abundance: medium-sized; CDR3aa: CASSSGAMEQFF
v_gene: TRBV25-1; len: 14; j_gene: TRBJ1-6; abundance: -; CDR3aa: CASSEFGRHSPLHF
v_gene: TRBV12-3/TRBV12-4; len: 16; j_gene: TRBJ1-5; abundance: -; CDR3aa: CASSPAEFNSNQPQHF
v_gene: TRBV12-3/TRBV12-4; len: 13; j_gene: TRBJ2-1; abundance: -; CDR3aa: CASSGAGINEQFF
v_gene: TRBV7-2; len: 17; j_gene: TRBJ2-1; abundance: -; CDR3aa: CASSLALAGSTYNEQFF
v_gene: TRBV7-2; len: 15; j_gene: TRBJ1-1; abundance: -; CDR3aa: CASSSTGQGRTEAFF
v_gene: TRBV29-1; len: 14; j_gene: TRBJ1-4; abundance: medium-sized; CDR3aa: CSVQRDSPTGKLFF
v_gene: TRBV4-2; len: 17; j_gene: TRBJ2-5; abundance: -; CDR3aa: CASSQDRVGGSEETQYF
v_gene: TRBV19; len: 14; j_gene: TRBJ2-3; abundance: medium-sized; CDR3aa: CAQPTSEVSDTQYF
v_gene: TRBV5-4; len: 14; j_gene: TRBJ2-1; abundance: -; CDR3aa: CASSIRDSYNEQFF